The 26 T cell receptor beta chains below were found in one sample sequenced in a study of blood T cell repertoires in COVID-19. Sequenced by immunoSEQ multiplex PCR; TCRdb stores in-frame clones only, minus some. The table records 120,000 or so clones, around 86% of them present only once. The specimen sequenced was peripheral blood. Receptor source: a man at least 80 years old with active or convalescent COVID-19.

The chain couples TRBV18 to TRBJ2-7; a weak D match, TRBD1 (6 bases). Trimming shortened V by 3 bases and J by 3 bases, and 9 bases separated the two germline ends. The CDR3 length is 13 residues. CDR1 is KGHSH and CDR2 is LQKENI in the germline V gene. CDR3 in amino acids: CASSPGTHYEQYF. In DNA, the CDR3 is TGTGCCAGCTCACCCGGGACACACTACGAGCAGTACTTC. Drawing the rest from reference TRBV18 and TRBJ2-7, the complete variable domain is NAGVMQNPRHLVRRRGQEARLRCSPMKGHSHVYWYRQLPEEGLKFMVYLQKENIIDESGMPKERFSAEFPKEGPSILRIQQVVRGDSAAYFCASSPGTHYEQYFGPGTRLTVT.

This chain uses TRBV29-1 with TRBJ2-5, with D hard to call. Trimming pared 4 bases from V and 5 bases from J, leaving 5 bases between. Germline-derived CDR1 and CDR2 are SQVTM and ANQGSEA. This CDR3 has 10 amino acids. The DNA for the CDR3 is TGCAGCGTTGGAGCGGAGACCCAGTACTTC. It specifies CSVGAETQYF.

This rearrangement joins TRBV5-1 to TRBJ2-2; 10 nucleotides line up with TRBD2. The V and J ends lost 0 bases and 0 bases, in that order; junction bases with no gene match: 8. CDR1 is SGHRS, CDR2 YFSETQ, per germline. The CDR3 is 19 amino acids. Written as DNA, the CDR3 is TGCGCCAGCAGCTTGGGCCTAGCGGGGGATCTCGCGAACACCGGGGAGCTGTTTTTT. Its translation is CASSLGLAGDLANTGELFF.

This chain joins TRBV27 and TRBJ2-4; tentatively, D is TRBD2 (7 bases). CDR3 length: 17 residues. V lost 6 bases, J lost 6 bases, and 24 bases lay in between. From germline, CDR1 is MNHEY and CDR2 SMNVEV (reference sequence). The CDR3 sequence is CASSPAPGGRLGNIQYF. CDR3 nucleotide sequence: TGTGCCAGCAGCCCCGCGCCGGGGGGCAGGCTCGGAAACATTCAGTACTTC.

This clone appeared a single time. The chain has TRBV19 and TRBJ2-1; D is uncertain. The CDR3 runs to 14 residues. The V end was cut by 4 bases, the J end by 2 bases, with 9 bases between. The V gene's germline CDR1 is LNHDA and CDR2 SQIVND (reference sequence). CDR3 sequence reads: CASSTNLAYNEQFF. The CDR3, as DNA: TGTGCCAGTAGTACTAACTTAGCCTACAATGAGCAGTTCTTC.

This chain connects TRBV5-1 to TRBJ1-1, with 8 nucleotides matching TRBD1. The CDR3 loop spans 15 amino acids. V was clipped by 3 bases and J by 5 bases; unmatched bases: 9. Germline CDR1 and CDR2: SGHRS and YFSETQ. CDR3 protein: CASSYSGTGGTEAFF. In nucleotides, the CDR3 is TGCGCCAGCAGCTACTCTGGGACAGGAGGGACTGAAGCTTTCTTT.

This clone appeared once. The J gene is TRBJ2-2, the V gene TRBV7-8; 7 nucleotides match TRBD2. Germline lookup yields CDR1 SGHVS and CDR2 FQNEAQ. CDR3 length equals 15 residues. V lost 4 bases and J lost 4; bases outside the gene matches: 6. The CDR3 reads CASSSNPGGTGELFF. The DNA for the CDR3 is TGTGCCAGCAGCTCAAACCCGGGGGGCACCGGGGAGCTGTTTTTT.

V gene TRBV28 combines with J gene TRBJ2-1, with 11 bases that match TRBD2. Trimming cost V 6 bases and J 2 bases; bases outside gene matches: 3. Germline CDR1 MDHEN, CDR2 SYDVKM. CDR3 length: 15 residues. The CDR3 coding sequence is TGTGCCAGCAGCAAACTAGCGGGAGCCTACAATGAGCAGTTCTTC. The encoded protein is CASSKLAGAYNEQFF.

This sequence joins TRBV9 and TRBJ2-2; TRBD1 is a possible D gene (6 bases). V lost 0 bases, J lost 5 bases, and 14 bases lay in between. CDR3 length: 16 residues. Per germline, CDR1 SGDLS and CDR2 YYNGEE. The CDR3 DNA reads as TGTGCCAGCAGCGTAGGACAGGTTGCCGGAACCGGGGAGCTGTTTTTT. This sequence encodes CASSVGQVAGTGELFF. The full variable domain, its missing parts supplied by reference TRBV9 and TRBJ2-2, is DSGVTQTPKHLITATGQRVTLRCSPRSGDLSVYWYQQSLDQGLQFLIQYYNGEERAKGNILERFSAQQFPDLHSELNLSSLELGDSALYFCASSVGQVAGTGELFFGEGSRLTVL.

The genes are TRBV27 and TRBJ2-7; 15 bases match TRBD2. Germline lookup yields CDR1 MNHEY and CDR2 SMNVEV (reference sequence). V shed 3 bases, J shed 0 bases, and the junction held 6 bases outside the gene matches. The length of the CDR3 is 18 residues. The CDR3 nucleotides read TGTGCCAGCAGTTTCAGGACTAGCGGGAGGGATTACTCCTACGAGCAGTACTTC. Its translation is CASSFRTSGRDYSYEQYF.

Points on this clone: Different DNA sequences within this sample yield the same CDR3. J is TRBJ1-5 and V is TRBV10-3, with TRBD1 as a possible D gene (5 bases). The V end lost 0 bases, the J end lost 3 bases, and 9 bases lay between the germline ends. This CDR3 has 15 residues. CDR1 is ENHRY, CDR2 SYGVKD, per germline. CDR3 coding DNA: TGTGCCATCAGTGAGTCTGGGGGACTCAATCAGCCCCAGCATTTT. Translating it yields CAISESGGLNQPQHF.

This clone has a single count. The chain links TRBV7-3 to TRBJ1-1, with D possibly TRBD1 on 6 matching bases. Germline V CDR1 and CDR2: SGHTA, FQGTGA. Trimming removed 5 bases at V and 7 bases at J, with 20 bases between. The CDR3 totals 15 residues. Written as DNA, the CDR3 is TGTGCCAGCAGCCCCCAGTTCGGGGGGCGGGATGAAGCTTTCTTT. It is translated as CASSPQFGGRDEAFF.

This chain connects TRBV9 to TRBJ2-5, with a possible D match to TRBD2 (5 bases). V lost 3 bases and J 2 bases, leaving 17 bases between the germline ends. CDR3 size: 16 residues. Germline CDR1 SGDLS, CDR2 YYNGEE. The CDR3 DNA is TGTGCCAGCAGCGCCCGGATTAGCGAAGGGCAAGAGACCCAGTACTTC. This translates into CASSARISEGQETQYF.

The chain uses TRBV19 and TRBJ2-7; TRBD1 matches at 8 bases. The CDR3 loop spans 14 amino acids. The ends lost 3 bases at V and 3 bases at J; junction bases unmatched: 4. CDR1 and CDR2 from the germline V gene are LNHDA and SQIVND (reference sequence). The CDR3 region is CASSIFGQGYEQYF. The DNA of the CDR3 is TGTGCCAGTAGTATCTTTGGACAGGGCTACGAGCAGTACTTC.

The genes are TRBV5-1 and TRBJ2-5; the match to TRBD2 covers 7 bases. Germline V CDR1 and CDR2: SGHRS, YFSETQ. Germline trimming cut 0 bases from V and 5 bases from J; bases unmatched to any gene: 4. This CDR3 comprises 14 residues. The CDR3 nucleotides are TGCGCCAGCAGCTTGGGCGGGGGATTCGAGACCCAGTACTTC. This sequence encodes CASSLGGGFETQYF. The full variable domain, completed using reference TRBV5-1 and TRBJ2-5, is KAGVTQTPRYLIKTRGQQVTLSCSPISGHRSVSWYQQTPGQGLQFLFEYFSETQRNKGNFPGRFSGRQFSNSRSEMNVSTLELGDSALYLCASSLGGGFETQYFGPGTRLLVL.

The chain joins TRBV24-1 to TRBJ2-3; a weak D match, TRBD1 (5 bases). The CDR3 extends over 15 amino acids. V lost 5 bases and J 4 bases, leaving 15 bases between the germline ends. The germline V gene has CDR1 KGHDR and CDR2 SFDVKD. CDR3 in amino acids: CATSAPWQGADTQYF. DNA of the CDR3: TGTGCCACCAGTGCCCCCTGGCAGGGTGCAGATACGCAGTATTTT.

This chain's CDR3 is CATSDFRGRGPPEQFF. The CDR3 DNA follows: TGTGCCACCAGTGATTTTCGGGGCAGGGGGCCACCCGAGCAGTTCTTC. The genes are TRBV24-1 and TRBJ2-1; 8 bases line up with TRBD1. V was pared by 1 base and J by 10 bases, with 11 bases of the junction left unmatched. The CDR3 has 16 amino acids. CDR1 KGHDR and CDR2 SFDVKD come from the germline V gene.

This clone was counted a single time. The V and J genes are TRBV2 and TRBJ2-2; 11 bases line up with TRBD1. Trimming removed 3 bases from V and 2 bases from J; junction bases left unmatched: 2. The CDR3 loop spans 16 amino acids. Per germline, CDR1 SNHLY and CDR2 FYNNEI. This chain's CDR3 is CASSERTGGNTGELFF. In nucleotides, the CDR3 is TGTGCCAGCAGTGAGAGGACAGGGGGCAACACCGGGGAGCTGTTTTTT.

CDR3 sequence reads: CASSQDLNQPQHF. The CDR3 coding sequence is TGTGCCAGCAGCCAAGACCTTAATCAGCCCCAGCATTTT. The chain carries TRBV4-2 and TRBJ1-5; D unresolved. The CDR3 has 13 residues. Germline values: CDR1 LGHNA, CDR2 YNFKEQ. V lost 0 bases and J lost 4, with 4 bases in between.

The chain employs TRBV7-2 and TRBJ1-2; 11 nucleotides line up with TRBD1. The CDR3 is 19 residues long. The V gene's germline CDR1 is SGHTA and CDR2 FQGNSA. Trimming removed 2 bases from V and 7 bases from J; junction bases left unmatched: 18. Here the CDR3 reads CASSLISWTGGGIWGGYTF. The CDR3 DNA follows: TGTGCCAGCAGCTTAATATCTTGGACAGGGGGCGGGATTTGGGGTGGCTACACCTTC.

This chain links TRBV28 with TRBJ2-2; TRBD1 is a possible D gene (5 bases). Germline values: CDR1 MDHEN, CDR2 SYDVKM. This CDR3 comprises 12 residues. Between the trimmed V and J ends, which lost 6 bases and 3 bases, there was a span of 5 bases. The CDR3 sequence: CASSRDTGELFF. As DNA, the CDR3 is TGTGCCAGCAGCAGGGACACCGGGGAGCTGTTTTTT.

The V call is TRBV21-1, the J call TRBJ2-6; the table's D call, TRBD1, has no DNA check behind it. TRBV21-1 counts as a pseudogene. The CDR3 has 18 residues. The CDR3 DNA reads TGTGCCAGCAGCAAAGTTGTCAGGGAAAACTCTGGGGCCAACGTCCTGACTTTC. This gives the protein CASSKVVRENSGANVLTF.

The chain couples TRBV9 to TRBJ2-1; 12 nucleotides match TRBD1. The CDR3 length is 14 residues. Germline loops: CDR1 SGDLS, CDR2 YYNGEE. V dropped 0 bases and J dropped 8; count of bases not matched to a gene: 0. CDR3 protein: CASSVGDRGHEQFF. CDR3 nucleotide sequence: TGTGCCAGCAGCGTAGGGGACAGGGGGCATGAGCAGTTCTTC.

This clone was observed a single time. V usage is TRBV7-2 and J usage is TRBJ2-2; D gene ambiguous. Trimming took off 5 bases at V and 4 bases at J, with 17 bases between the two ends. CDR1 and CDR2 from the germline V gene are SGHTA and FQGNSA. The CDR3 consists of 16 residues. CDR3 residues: CASSQLARSGTGELFF. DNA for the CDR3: TGTGCCAGCAGCCAATTAGCCCGGTCGGGCACCGGGGAGCTGTTTTTT.

For the CDR3, the DNA is TGTGCCAGCAGTCCCCTAGGGGGGGCGAATGGCTACACCTTC. It specifies CASSPLGGANGYTF. The chain recombines TRBV28 with TRBJ1-2, with D perhaps TRBD1 (6 bases). The CDR3 has 14 residues. CDR1 is MDHEN and CDR2 is SYDVKM in the germline V gene. Between the trimmed V and J ends, which lost 5 bases and 6 bases, there was a span of 16 bases.

The CDR3 DNA reads as TGTGCCAGCAGCCAAACCGGGACTTACTACAATGAGCAGTTCTTC. This translates into CASSQTGTYYNEQFF. This sequence joins TRBV14 and TRBJ2-1, with D tentatively TRBD2 (6 bases). V was shortened by 2 bases and J by 3 bases, with 11 bases between the two germline ends. The CDR3 covers 15 residues. Germline lookup yields CDR1 SGHDN and CDR2 FVKESK.